Below, 17 T cell receptor beta chains from the same sample are listed, as sequenced in a study of blood T cell repertoires in COVID-19. TCRdb keeps only in-frame clones here, not all; method: immunoSEQ multiplex PCR. The sample has around 300,000 clones, 90% seen once; the top ten hold about 4.5%. Specimen: PBMCs or T cells enriched from blood (not recorded which). All receptors come from a young woman with acute COVID-19.

This sequence joins TRBV10-3 and TRBJ2-7, with 13 bases identical to TRBD2. The length of the CDR3 is 16 residues. The V gene's germline CDR1 is ENHRY and CDR2 SYGVKD. V trimming: 5 bases; J trimming: 7 bases; junction bases outside the gene matches: 11. In nucleotides, the CDR3 is TGTGCCATCAGTCAAGGACTAGCGGGGGCCGTAGGAGAGCAGTACTTC. This encodes CAISQGLAGAVGEQYF.

The chain has TRBV14 and TRBJ1-3; TRBD1 is a possible D gene (6 bases). Germline V gene lookup returns CDR1 SGHDN and CDR2 FVKESK. This CDR3 comprises 19 residues. Trimming removed 0 bases at V and 0 bases at J, with 18 bases between. The CDR3 here is CASSQDRGSQGSSGNTIYF. CDR3 in DNA: TGTGCCAGCAGCCAAGACAGGGGATCTCAGGGGAGCTCTGGAAACACCATATATTTT.

V and J are TRBV27 and TRBJ2-2; D gene ambiguous. V was clipped by 6 bases and J by 1 base, with 3 bases between them. CDR1 is MNHEY and CDR2 is SMNVEV in the germline V gene (reference sequence). The CDR3 runs to 12 residues. The CDR3 reads CASSLNTGELFF. In nucleotides, the CDR3 is TGTGCCAGCAGCCTGAACACCGGGGAGCTGTTTTTT.

This clone appeared a single time. The chain uses TRBV5-4 and TRBJ1-6; 7 positions match TRBD1. The V gene's germline CDR1 is SGHNT and CDR2 YYREEE (reference sequence). V was pared by 6 bases and J by 9 bases, with 15 bases of the junction left unmatched. This CDR3 spans 16 amino acids. The CDR3: CASTKGDRLGGSPLHF. CDR3 nucleotide sequence: TGTGCCAGCACCAAGGGGGACAGACTCGGCGGTTCACCCCTCCACTTT.

The chain links TRBV9 to TRBJ2-5, with TRBD1 as a possible D gene (6 bases). Germline V gene sequence: CDR1 SGDLS, CDR2 YYNGEE. CDR3 size: 14 residues. V shed 3 bases and J shed 3 bases, with 12 bases lying between them. CDR3 amino acids: CASSAGTTKETQYF. CDR3 coding DNA: TGTGCCAGCAGCGCCGGGACAACTAAAGAGACCCAGTACTTC.

This chain links TRBV4-2 with TRBJ2-7, with TRBD2 identical over 9 bases. Germline V gene data show CDR1 as LGHNA and CDR2 as YNFKEQ. V gave up 1 base and J gave up 4 bases; unmatched junction bases: 11. The CDR3 is made up of 17 amino acids. CDR3 in amino acids: CASSQGGRAFLTYEQYF. The CDR3 DNA reads TGTGCCAGCAGCCAAGGCGGGAGGGCCTTTCTCACGTACGAGCAGTACTTC.

The V gene is TRBV13, the J gene TRBJ1-5, with D maybe TRBD1 (6 bases). The V end lost 4 bases, the J end lost 0 bases, and 13 bases lay between the germline ends. Looked up from germline, CDR1 is PRHDT and CDR2 is FYEKMQ (reference sequence). This CDR3 is built from 16 residues. The CDR3 region is CASSSGQPYSNQPQHF. The CDR3 DNA is TGTGCCAGCAGCTCTGGACAGCCTTATAGCAATCAGCCCCAGCATTTT.

This chain joins TRBV4-1 and TRBJ2-2; possible D gene TRBD1, 5 bases. Per germline, CDR1 MGHRA and CDR2 YSYEKL. V lost 6 bases and J 1 base, leaving 12 bases between the germline ends. The CDR3 has 15 residues. The chain's CDR3 is CASSLATGNTGELFF. The CDR3 DNA is TGCGCCAGCAGTCTGGCCACAGGGAACACCGGGGAGCTGTTTTTT.

The chain joins TRBV24-1 to TRBJ1-2; possible D gene TRBD1, 5 bases. The CDR3 has 13 amino acids. Trimming removed 3 bases at V and 7 bases at J, with 11 bases between. Per the germline V gene, CDR1 is KGHDR and CDR2 is SFDVKD. The CDR3 coding sequence is TGTGCCACCAGTGATGCCAGGGAGGGTGGCTACACCTTC. Translating gives CATSDAREGGYTF.

CDR3 sequence reads: CASSANRGRGEKLFF. For the CDR3, the DNA is TGTGCCAGCAGCGCCAACCGGGGGAGAGGTGAAAAACTGTTTTTT. This chain connects TRBV6-5 to TRBJ1-4, with a tentative D call TRBD1 (5 bases). Trimming left V 6 bases short and J 7 bases short, with 18 bases between. The CDR3 runs to 15 residues. The germline V gene encodes CDR1 MNHEY and CDR2 SVGAGI.

The chain employs TRBV11-3 and TRBJ2-7; D remains ambiguous. V lost 1 base to trimming and J lost 13 bases, with 17 bases between them. This CDR3 has 13 residues. CDR1 is SGHNT and CDR2 is YENEEA in the germline V gene. CDR3 sequence: CASSLGVQAGSYF. CDR3 DNA: TGTGCCAGCAGCTTAGGGGTGCAGGCCGGCAGCTACTTC.

The J gene is TRBJ1-5, the V gene TRBV27; TRBD1 matches at 7 bases. With V trimmed by 4 bases and J by 3 bases, 9 bases remained unmatched. The CDR3 contains 16 residues. CDR1 and CDR2 (germline): MNHEY, SMNVEV (reference sequence). CDR3 in DNA: TGTGCCAGCAGTTCGGACAGGCATCCATTCAATCAGCCCCAGCATTTT. Residues: CASSSDRHPFNQPQHF.

This clone was seen just once. The gene calls are TRBV19 and TRBJ1-1; D gene uncertain. V was shortened by 7 bases and J by 2 bases, with 8 bases between the two germline ends. This CDR3 is built from 12 residues. Germline lookup yields CDR1 LNHDA and CDR2 SQIVND (reference sequence). CDR3 DNA sequence: TGTGCCAGTATCTCCCGTAACACTGAAGCTTTCTTT. The encoded protein is CASISRNTEAFF.

The rearrangement joins TRBV7-9 to TRBJ2-1, with 13 positions matching TRBD2. There are 18 residues in the CDR3. V shed 5 bases and J 6 bases; nucleotides not matched to a gene: 13. The germline gives CDR1 SEHNR, CDR2 FQNEAQ (reference sequence). CDR3 sequence (DNA): TGTGCCAGCAGCGCCCCGTCCAGAACTAGCGGGAGGGCCAATGAGCAGTTCTTC. Its translation is CASSAPSRTSGRANEQFF.

This chain joins TRBV2 and TRBJ2-7; 7 positions agree with TRBD1. The CDR3 is 16 residues long. In germline, CDR1 is SNHLY, CDR2 FYNNEI. Trimming took 0 bases from V and 5 from J; bases not matched to a gene: 10. The CDR3 DNA reads as TGTGCCAGCAGTGAAGCGCGAGACAGGGAATCAGACGAGCAGTACTTC. It specifies CASSEARDRESDEQYF.

V usage is TRBV27 and J usage is TRBJ2-3, with a possible D match to TRBD2 (6 bases). V was clipped by 2 bases and J by 1 base, with 10 bases between them. Germline V gene sequence: CDR1 MNHEY, CDR2 SMNVEV (reference sequence). The CDR3 contains 15 residues. CDR3: CASSLTRRGTDTQYF. The CDR3 coding sequence is TGTGCCAGCAGTTTAACGCGGAGGGGCACAGATACGCAGTATTTT.

The rearrangement links TRBV5-5 to TRBJ1-4, with D possibly TRBD1 on 6 matching bases. The V gene's germline CDR1 is SGHKS and CDR2 YYEKEE (reference sequence). The CDR3 runs 17 residues. V was trimmed by 5 bases and J by 4 bases, leaving 21 bases between them. CDR3: CASRLSDSPALNEKLFF. For the CDR3, the DNA is TGTGCCAGCAGATTGTCGGACAGCCCAGCTCTTAATGAAAAACTGTTTTTT.